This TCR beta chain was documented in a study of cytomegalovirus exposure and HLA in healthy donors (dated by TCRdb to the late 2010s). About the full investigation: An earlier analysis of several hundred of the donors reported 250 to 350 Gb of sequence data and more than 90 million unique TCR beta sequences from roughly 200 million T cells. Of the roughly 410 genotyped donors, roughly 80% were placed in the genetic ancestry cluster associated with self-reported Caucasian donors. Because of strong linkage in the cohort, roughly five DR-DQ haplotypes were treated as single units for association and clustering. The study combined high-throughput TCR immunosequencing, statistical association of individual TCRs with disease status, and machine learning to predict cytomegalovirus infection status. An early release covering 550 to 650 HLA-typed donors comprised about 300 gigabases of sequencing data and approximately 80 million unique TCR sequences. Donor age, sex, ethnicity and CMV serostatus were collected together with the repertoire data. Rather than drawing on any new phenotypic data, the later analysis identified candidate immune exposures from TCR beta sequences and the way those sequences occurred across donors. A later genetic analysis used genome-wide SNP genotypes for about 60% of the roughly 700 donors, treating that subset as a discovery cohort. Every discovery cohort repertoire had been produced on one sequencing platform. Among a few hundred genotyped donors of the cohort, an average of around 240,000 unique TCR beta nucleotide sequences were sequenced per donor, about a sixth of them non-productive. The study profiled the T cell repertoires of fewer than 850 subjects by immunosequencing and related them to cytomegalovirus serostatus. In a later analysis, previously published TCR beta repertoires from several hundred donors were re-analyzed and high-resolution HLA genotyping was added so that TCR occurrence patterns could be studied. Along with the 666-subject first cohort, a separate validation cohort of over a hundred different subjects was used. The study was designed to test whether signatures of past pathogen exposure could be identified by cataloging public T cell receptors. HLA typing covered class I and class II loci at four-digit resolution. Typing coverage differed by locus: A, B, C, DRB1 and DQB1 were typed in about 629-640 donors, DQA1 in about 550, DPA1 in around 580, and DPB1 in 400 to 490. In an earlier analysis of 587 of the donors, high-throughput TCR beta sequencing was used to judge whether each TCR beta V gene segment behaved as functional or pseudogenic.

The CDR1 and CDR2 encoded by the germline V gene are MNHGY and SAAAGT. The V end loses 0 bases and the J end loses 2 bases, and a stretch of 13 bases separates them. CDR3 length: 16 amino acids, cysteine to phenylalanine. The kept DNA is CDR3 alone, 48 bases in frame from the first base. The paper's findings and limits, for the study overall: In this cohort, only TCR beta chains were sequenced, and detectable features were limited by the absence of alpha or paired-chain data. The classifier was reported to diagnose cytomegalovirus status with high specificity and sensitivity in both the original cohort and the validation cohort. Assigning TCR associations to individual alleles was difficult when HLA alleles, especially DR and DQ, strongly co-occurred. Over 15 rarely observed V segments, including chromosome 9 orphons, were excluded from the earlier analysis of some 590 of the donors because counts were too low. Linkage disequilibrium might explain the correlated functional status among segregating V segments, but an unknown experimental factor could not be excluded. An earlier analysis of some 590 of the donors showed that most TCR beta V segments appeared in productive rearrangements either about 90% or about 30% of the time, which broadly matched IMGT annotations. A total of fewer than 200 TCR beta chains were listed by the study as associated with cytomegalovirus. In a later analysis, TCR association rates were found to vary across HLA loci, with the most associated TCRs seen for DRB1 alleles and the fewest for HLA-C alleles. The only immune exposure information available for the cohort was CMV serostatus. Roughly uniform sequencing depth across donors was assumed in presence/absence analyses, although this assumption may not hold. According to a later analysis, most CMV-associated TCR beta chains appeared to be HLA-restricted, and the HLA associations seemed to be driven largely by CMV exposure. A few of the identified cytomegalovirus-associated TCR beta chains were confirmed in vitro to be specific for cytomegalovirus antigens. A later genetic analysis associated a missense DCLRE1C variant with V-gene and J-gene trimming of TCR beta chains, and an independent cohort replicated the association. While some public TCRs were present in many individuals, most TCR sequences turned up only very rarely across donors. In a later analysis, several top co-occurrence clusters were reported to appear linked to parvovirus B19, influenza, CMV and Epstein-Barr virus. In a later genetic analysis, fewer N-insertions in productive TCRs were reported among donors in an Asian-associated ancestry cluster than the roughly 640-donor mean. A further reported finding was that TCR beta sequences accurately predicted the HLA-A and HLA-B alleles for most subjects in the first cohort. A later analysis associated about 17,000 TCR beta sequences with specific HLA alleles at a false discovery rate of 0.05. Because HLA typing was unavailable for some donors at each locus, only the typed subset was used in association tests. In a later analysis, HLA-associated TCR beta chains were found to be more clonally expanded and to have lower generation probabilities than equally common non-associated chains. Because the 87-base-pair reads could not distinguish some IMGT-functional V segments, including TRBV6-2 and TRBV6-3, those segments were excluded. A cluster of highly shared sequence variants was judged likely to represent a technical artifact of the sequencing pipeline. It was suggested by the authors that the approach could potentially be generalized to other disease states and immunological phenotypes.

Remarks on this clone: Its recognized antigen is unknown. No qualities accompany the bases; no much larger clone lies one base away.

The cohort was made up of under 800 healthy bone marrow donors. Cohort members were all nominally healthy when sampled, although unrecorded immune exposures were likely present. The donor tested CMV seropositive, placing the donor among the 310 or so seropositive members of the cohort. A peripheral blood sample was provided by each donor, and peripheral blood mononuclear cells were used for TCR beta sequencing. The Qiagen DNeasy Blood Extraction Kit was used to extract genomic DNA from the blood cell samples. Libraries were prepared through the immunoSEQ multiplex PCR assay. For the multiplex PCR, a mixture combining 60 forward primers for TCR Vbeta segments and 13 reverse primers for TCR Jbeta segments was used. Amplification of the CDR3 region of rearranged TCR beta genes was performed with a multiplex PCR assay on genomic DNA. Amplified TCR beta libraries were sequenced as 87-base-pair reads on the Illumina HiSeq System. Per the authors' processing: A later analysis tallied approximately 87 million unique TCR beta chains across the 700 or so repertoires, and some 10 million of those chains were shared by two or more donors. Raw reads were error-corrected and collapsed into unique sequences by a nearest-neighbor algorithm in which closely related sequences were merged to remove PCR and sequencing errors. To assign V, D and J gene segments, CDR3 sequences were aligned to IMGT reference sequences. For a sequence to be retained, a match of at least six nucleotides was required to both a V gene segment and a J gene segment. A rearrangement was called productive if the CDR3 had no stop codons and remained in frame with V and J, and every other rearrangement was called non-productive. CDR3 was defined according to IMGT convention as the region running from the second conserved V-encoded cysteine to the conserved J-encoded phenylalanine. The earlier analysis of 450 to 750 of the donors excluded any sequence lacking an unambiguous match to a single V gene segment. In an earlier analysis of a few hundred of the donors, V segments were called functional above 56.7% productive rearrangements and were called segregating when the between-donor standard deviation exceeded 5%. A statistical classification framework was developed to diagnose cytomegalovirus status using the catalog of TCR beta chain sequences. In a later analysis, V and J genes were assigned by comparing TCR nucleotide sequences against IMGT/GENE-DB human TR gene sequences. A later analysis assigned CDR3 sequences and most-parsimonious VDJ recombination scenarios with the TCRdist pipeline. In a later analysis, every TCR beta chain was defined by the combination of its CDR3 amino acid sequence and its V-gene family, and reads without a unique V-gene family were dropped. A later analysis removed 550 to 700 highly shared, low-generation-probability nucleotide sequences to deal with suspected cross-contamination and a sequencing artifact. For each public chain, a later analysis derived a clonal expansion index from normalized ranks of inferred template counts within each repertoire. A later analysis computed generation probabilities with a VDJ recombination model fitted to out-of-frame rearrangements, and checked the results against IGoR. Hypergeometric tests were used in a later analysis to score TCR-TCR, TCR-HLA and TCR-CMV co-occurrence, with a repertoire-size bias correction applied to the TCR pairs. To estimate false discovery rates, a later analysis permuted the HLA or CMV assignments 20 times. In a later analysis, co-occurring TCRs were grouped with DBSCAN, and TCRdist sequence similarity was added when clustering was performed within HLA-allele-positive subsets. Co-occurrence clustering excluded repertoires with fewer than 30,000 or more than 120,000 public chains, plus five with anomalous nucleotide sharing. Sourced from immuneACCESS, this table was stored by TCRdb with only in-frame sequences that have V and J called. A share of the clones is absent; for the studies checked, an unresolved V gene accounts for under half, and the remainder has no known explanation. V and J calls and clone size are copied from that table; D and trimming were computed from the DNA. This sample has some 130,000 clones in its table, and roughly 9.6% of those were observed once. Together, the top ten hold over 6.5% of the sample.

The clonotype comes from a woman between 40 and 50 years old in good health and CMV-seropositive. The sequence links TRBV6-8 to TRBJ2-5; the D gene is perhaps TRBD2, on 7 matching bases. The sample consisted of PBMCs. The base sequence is TGTGCCAGCAGTTACTCGGCGGGGGCCGCACAAGAGACCCAGTACTTC. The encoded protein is CASSYSAGAAQETQYF.